A selection of T cell receptor beta chains follows, all from one sample in a study of beta chain features in type 1 diabetes. Only in-frame clones appear in the TCRdb table, and some are missing; sequencing was by immunoSEQ multiplex PCR. The repertoire holds around 600,000 clones, with around 12% as singletons. Input material: naive CD4+ T cells from blood. The receptors come from a man younger than 45 with type 1 diabetes. Both conserved end residues are part of each CDR3.

v_gene	j_gene	CDR3aa
TRBV11-1	TRBJ1-5	CASKIPRVQTQNQPQHF
TRBV5-1	TRBJ2-5	CASSLITSGGEETQYF
TRBV5-4	TRBJ1-2	CASSLAQGINGYTF
TRBV6-1	TRBJ2-5	CASSEVLGGTRTQYF
TRBV7-2	TRBJ2-5	CASSLMEQQETQYF
TRBV7-2	TRBJ2-7	CATKLRGDRDYEQYF
TRBV4-3	TRBJ2-1	CASSATASGGEYNEQFF
TRBV18	TRBJ1-5	CASSPGRDQPQHF
TRBV30	TRBJ1-6	CAWSRDRNSPLHF
TRBV5-1	TRBJ2-7	CASLKGSGNNYEQYF
TRBV6-4	TRBJ1-6	CASSGSPLHF
TRBV4-2	TRBJ2-3	CASSQAGQGSTDTQYF
TRBV11-2	TRBJ2-1	CASSPFYNEQFF
TRBV7-2	TRBJ2-3	CASSTGLGGTDTQYF
TRBV7-2	TRBJ1-3	CASSLGPGGGGNTIYF
TRBV19	TRBJ1-2	CASNIQGSKYGYTF
TRBV19	TRBJ2-5	CASSSRTSSPETQYF
TRBV9	TRBJ2-5	CASSLPSGGESETQYF
TRBV28	TRBJ1-6	CASSLGTGFGSPLHF
TRBV4-3	TRBJ1-6	CASSQDTGGSNSPLHF
TRBV19	TRBJ1-1	CASSRTLPGQYEAFF
TRBV4-2	TRBJ1-2	CASSHDTGNYGYTF
TRBV7-8	TRBJ2-7	CASSLALYEQYF
TRBV30	TRBJ1-5	CACHSVNSNQPQHF
TRBV7-6	TRBJ1-5	CASSLGRARQPQHF
TRBV29-1	TRBJ1-3	CSVVADFGNSGNTIYF
TRBV7-8	TRBJ1-1	CASSLAEFRVDAFF
TRBV7-2	TRBJ1-2	CASSSAPGQSYGYTF